This is a list of T cell receptor beta chains from one sample in a study of blood T cells in healthy people across ages. MiXCR, run by TCRdb on the 5' RACE reads, gives a single entry per CDR3 protein. The sample has 1.5 million to 2 million distinct CDR3 sequences, about 49% seen once. The material sequenced was blood. Receptors were obtained from a woman between 40 and 55 years old in good health. The CDR3 runs from the conserved cysteine through the conserved F or W. D genes are given only for firm matches. Size values are once, few and many counts, or a class for expanded clones, and some rows have none.

d_gene	j_gene	v_gene	abundance	CDR3nt	CDR3aa
TRBD1	TRBJ2-6	TRBV5-1	-	TGCGCCAGCAGCTTGGCCCCGACAGGGGGTACTGGGGCCAACGTCCTGACTTTC	CASSLAPTGGTGANVLTF
-	TRBJ2-2	TRBV4-2	few	TGTGCCAGCAGCCAAGACCGTGGCGGGAACACCGGGGAGCTGTTTTTT	CASSQDRGGNTGELFF
TRBD1	TRBJ2-7	TRBV20-1	-	TGCAGTGCTAGAGGGGGACAGGGGATTAGCTCCTACGAGCAGTACTTC	CSARGGQGISSYEQYF
TRBD2	TRBJ2-1	TRBV7-2	-	TGTGCCAGCAACTTAATAGCGGGAGTGAATGAGCAGTTCTTC	CASNLIAGVNEQFF
TRBD1	TRBJ1-2	TRBV27	-	TGTGCCAGCAGTTTTCAGGGGGCCAAGAACTATGGCTACACCTTC	CASSFQGAKNYGYTF
-	TRBJ2-1	TRBV11-2	-	TGTGCCAGCAGCTCATTGATGGATGAGCAGTTCTTC	CASSSLMDEQFF
TRBD1	TRBJ2-3	TRBV12-3/TRBV12-4	few	TGTGCCAGCAGTTCCCCTCCGGGACAGACAGAACCTAGCACAGATACGCAGTATTTT	CASSSPPGQTEPSTDTQYF
TRBD2	TRBJ2-4	TRBV5-6	-	TGTGCCAGCACCCGACTAGCGGGAAAAAACATTCAGTACTTC	CASTRLAGKNIQYF
-	TRBJ2-1	TRBV18	-	TGTGCCAGCTCACCACGTGGGAGGGGGAGTGGCAATGAGCAGTTCTTC	CASSPRGRGSGNEQFF
-	TRBJ2-6	TRBV7-2	-	TGTGCCAGCAGCTTAGCAGGCGGGGCAGCTGGGGCCAACGTCCTGACTTTC	CASSLAGGAAGANVLTF
-	TRBJ2-7	TRBV4-1	-	TGCGCCAGCAGCCAAGATCCAGTAGTCGATGAGCAGTACTTC	CASSQDPVVDEQYF
TRBD1	TRBJ2-6	TRBV4-2	many	TGTGCCAGCAGCCAGGGTCCCGGGACAGGGGCCTCTGGGGCCAACGTCCTGACTTTC	CASSQGPGTGASGANVLTF
-	TRBJ2-7	TRBV5-1	-	TGCGCCAGCAGCCCGTGGCAACCCGACTACGAGCAGTACTTC	CASSPWQPDYEQYF
-	TRBJ1-4	TRBV27	few	TGTGCCAGCAGTTCAGGCCGTAATGAAAAACTGTTTTTT	CASSSGRNEKLFF
TRBD2	TRBJ2-7	TRBV4-1	-	TGCGCCAGCAGCCCCGGACGAGGGAGACTAGCGGGGTTCTCCTACGAGCAGTACTTC	CASSPGRGRLAGFSYEQYF